The rows below give T cell receptor beta chains drawn from one sample of a study of blood T cells in healthy people across ages. TCRdb re-called the 5' RACE reads with MiXCR, one entry per CDR3 protein. The sample lists 650,000 to 950,000 distinct CDR3 sequences, 44% occurring once. The sequenced sample consisted of blood. These receptors all stem from a man between 60 and 75 years old in good health. Each CDR3 is given with its conserved first and last residue. Each record gives: V gene, D gene, clone size, J gene, CDR3 protein, CDR3 DNA. The D gene is left open where the match is weak. Some rows mark clone size as missing; the rest say once, few, many or name a class of expanded clone.

v_gene: TRBV2
d_gene: NA
abundance: NA
j_gene: TRBJ2-4
CDR3aa: CASSVRVLAKNIQYF
CDR3nt: TGTGCCAGCAGTGTCAGGGTCTTAGCCAAAAACATTCAGTACTTC

v_gene: TRBV6-6
d_gene: TRBD2
abundance: few
j_gene: TRBJ2-1
CDR3aa: CASGRRGVNEQFF
CDR3nt: TGTGCCAGCGGACGTCGGGGGGTAAATGAGCAGTTCTTC

v_gene: TRBV2
d_gene: NA
abundance: NA
j_gene: TRBJ1-2
CDR3aa: CASRVDRNYGYTF
CDR3nt: TGTGCCAGCAGAGTAGACAGGAACTATGGCTACACCTTC

v_gene: TRBV5-6
d_gene: TRBD1
abundance: NA
j_gene: TRBJ2-7
CDR3aa: CASSPVDRGYEQYF
CDR3nt: TGTGCCAGCAGCCCTGTAGACAGGGGGTACGAGCAGTACTTC

v_gene: TRBV11-1
d_gene: NA
abundance: NA
j_gene: TRBJ1-4
CDR3aa: CASSLGRDIDEKLFF
CDR3nt: TGTGCCAGCAGCTTAGGGCGGGACATCGATGAAAAACTGTTTTTT

v_gene: TRBV11-2
d_gene: NA
abundance: few
j_gene: TRBJ1-2
CDR3aa: CASSIPGTRRGYTF
CDR3nt: TGTGCCAGCAGTATACCGGGAACCAGGCGAGGCTACACCTTC

v_gene: TRBV4-1
d_gene: NA
abundance: NA
j_gene: TRBJ1-4
CDR3aa: CASSRPFGGDNEKLFF
CDR3nt: TGCGCCAGCAGCCGACCGTTTGGGGGAGATAATGAAAAACTGTTTTTT

v_gene: TRBV5-1
d_gene: TRBD1
abundance: NA
j_gene: TRBJ2-3
CDR3aa: CASIDQPGQGVNTQYF
CDR3nt: TGCGCCAGCATCGATCAACCGGGACAGGGGGTAAATACGCAGTATTTT

v_gene: TRBV7-2
d_gene: NA
abundance: NA
j_gene: TRBJ1-1
CDR3aa: CASSLEPGREAFF
CDR3nt: TGTGCCAGCAGCTTAGAGCCAGGGCGTGAAGCTTTCTTT

v_gene: TRBV5-1
d_gene: NA
abundance: NA
j_gene: TRBJ2-1
CDR3aa: CASSLQVEGEQFF
CDR3nt: TGCGCCAGCAGCCTACAAGTGGAGGGTGAGCAGTTCTTC

v_gene: TRBV29-1
d_gene: NA
abundance: few
j_gene: TRBJ2-7
CDR3aa: CSALAGNPYEQYF
CDR3nt: TGCAGCGCCTTGGCAGGGAACCCCTACGAGCAGTACTTC

v_gene: TRBV3-1
d_gene: TRBD2
abundance: NA
j_gene: TRBJ2-3
CDR3aa: CASSPASGGPDTQYF
CDR3nt: TGTGCCAGCAGCCCTGCTAGCGGGGGGCCAGATACGCAGTATTTT

v_gene: TRBV10-3
d_gene: NA
abundance: few
j_gene: TRBJ2-7
CDR3aa: CAISAGGTYEQYF
CDR3nt: TGTGCCATCAGTGCCGGAGGGACCTACGAGCAGTACTTC

v_gene: TRBV6-6
d_gene: NA
abundance: NA
j_gene: TRBJ2-4
CDR3aa: CASSVGPSDIQYF
CDR3nt: TGTGCCAGCAGTGTGGGACCCTCGGACATTCAGTACTTC

v_gene: TRBV20-1
d_gene: TRBD1
abundance: NA
j_gene: TRBJ2-3
CDR3aa: CSARVNRGQDTQYF
CDR3nt: TGCAGTGCTAGAGTAAACAGGGGGCAGGATACGCAGTATTTT

v_gene: TRBV4-3
d_gene: TRBD2
abundance: NA
j_gene: TRBJ2-3
CDR3aa: CASSSRGTSGGGKADTQYF
CDR3nt: TGCGCCAGCAGCTCCCGAGGGACTAGCGGGGGGGGCAAGGCAGATACGCAGTATTTT

v_gene: TRBV12-3/TRBV12-4
d_gene: NA
abundance: NA
j_gene: TRBJ1-1
CDR3aa: CASSSTEGVWTEAFF
CDR3nt: TGTGCCAGCAGTTCTACCGAGGGGGTTTGGACTGAAGCTTTCTTT

v_gene: TRBV12-5
d_gene: TRBD2
abundance: few
j_gene: TRBJ2-5
CDR3aa: CASGSIGTSGVVKRTQYF
CDR3nt: TGTGCTAGTGGCTCAATTGGGACTAGCGGGGTGGTAAAACGGACCCAGTACTTC

v_gene: TRBV5-1
d_gene: NA
abundance: once
j_gene: TRBJ1-4
CDR3aa: CASSLVRGEKLFF
CDR3nt: TGCGCCAGCAGCTTGGTCCGAGGCGAAAAACTGTTTTTT

v_gene: TRBV11-1
d_gene: TRBD1
abundance: few
j_gene: TRBJ2-5
CDR3aa: CASSLKTGGKGETQYF
CDR3nt: TGTGCCAGCAGCTTGAAGACAGGGGGCAAGGGAGAGACCCAGTACTTC

v_gene: TRBV5-1
d_gene: TRBD1
abundance: NA
j_gene: TRBJ2-7
CDR3aa: CASGRTGGEYEQYF
CDR3nt: TGCGCCAGCGGCAGGACAGGGGGCGAGTACGAGCAGTACTTC

v_gene: TRBV20-1
d_gene: TRBD2
abundance: NA
j_gene: TRBJ2-7
CDR3aa: CSAGGGGFQCEQYF
CDR3nt: TGCAGTGCCGGCGGCGGGGGTTTCCAGTGCGAGCAGTACTTC

v_gene: TRBV5-1
d_gene: TRBD1
abundance: NA
j_gene: TRBJ2-5
CDR3aa: CASSKVGQGGETQYF
CDR3nt: TGCGCCAGCAGCAAGGTGGGACAGGGAGGAGAGACCCAGTACTTC

v_gene: TRBV30
d_gene: TRBD1
abundance: NA
j_gene: TRBJ2-3
CDR3aa: CAWSVGDRVDDTQYF
CDR3nt: TGTGCCTGGAGTGTGGGGGACAGGGTGGATGATACGCAGTATTTT

v_gene: TRBV4-1
d_gene: TRBD1
abundance: NA
j_gene: TRBJ2-5
CDR3aa: CASNETGGQETQYF
CDR3nt: TGCGCCAGCAATGAGACAGGGGGCCAAGAGACCCAGTACTTC

v_gene: TRBV3-1
d_gene: TRBD2
abundance: NA
j_gene: TRBJ2-3
CDR3aa: CASSQDRLAGRTDTQYF
CDR3nt: TGTGCCAGCAGCCAAGATCGACTAGCGGGGCGCACAGATACGCAGTATTTT

v_gene: TRBV7-9
d_gene: NA
abundance: few
j_gene: TRBJ2-5
CDR3aa: CASSLGGHPQETQYF
CDR3nt: TGTGCCAGCAGCCTGGGGGGGCATCCACAAGAGACCCAGTACTTC

v_gene: TRBV7-2
d_gene: TRBD1
abundance: few
j_gene: TRBJ2-3
CDR3aa: CASSTSGTVSTDTQYF
CDR3nt: TGTGCCAGCAGCACCTCAGGGACAGTTAGCACAGATACGCAGTATTTT

v_gene: TRBV6-2/TRBV6-3
d_gene: NA
abundance: NA
j_gene: TRBJ1-4
CDR3aa: CATKTGIVNEKLFF
CDR3nt: TGTGCTACCAAGACCGGGATTGTTAATGAAAAACTGTTTTTT

v_gene: TRBV9
d_gene: TRBD1
abundance: NA
j_gene: TRBJ1-6
CDR3aa: CASTRTGSNSPLHF
CDR3nt: TGTGCCAGCACCAGGACAGGGAGTAATTCACCCCTCCACTTT

v_gene: TRBV27
d_gene: TRBD1
abundance: few
j_gene: TRBJ1-1
CDR3aa: CASRGTTGGTEAFF
CDR3nt: TGTGCCAGCAGAGGAACTACAGGGGGCACTGAAGCTTTCTTT

v_gene: TRBV11-3
d_gene: NA
abundance: few
j_gene: TRBJ2-4
CDR3aa: CASSRDVDGKNIQYF
CDR3nt: TGTGCCAGCAGCCGGGACGTCGACGGCAAAAACATTCAGTACTTC

v_gene: TRBV3-1
d_gene: TRBD2
abundance: NA
j_gene: TRBJ2-7
CDR3aa: CAGSREDRDEQYF
CDR3nt: TGTGCCGGCAGCCGGGAGGACCGCGACGAGCAGTACTTC

v_gene: TRBV5-4
d_gene: NA
abundance: NA
j_gene: TRBJ2-5
CDR3aa: CASSLANGPQETQYF
CDR3nt: TGTGCCAGCAGCTTGGCCAATGGCCCCCAAGAGACCCAGTACTTC

v_gene: TRBV12-3/TRBV12-4
d_gene: NA
abundance: once
j_gene: TRBJ1-5
CDR3aa: CASSYRAQGNQPQHF
CDR3nt: TGTGCCAGCAGCTACAGGGCGCAAGGCAATCAGCCCCAGCATTTT

v_gene: TRBV5-1
d_gene: NA
abundance: NA
j_gene: TRBJ2-5
CDR3aa: CASSLAMGREETQYF
CDR3nt: TGCGCCAGCAGCTTGGCCATGGGACGGGAAGAGACCCAGTACTTC

v_gene: TRBV5-1
d_gene: TRBD1
abundance: NA
j_gene: TRBJ1-2
CDR3aa: CASSPGQGADYTF
CDR3nt: TGCGCCAGCAGCCCCGGACAGGGGGCGGACTACACCTTC

v_gene: TRBV27
d_gene: NA
abundance: few
j_gene: TRBJ2-7
CDR3aa: CASRSSGALPYEQYF
CDR3nt: TGTGCCAGCAGGTCGTCCGGGGCCCTCCCTTACGAGCAGTACTTC

v_gene: TRBV6-5
d_gene: NA
abundance: NA
j_gene: TRBJ1-2
CDR3aa: CASSYSRENYGYTF
CDR3nt: TGTGCCAGCAGTTACTCCCGGGAGAACTATGGCTACACCTTC

v_gene: TRBV20-1
d_gene: TRBD2
abundance: NA
j_gene: TRBJ2-4
CDR3aa: CSARVRRASGLAGKLAKNIQYF
CDR3nt: TGCAGTGCTAGAGTCCGGCGGGCCTCGGGACTAGCGGGGAAATTAGCCAAAAACATTCAGTACTTC

v_gene: TRBV2
d_gene: NA
abundance: NA
j_gene: TRBJ2-3
CDR3aa: CASSATSGLDTDTQYF
CDR3nt: TGTGCCAGCAGCGCTACCTCGGGGCTCGACACAGATACGCAGTATTTT